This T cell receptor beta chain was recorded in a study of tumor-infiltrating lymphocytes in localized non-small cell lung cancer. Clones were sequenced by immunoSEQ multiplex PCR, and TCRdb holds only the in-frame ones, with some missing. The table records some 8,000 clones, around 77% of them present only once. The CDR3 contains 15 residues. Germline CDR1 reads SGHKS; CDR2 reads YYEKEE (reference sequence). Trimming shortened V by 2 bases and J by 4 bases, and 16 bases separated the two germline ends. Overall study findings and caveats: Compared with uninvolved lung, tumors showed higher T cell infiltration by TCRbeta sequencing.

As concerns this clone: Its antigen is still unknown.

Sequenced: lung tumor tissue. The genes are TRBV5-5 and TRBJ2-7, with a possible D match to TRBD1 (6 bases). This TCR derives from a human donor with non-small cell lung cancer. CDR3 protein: CASSFLRDKFYEQYF. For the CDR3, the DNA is TGTGCCAGCAGCTTCCTACGGGACAAGTTTTACGAGCAGTACTTC.